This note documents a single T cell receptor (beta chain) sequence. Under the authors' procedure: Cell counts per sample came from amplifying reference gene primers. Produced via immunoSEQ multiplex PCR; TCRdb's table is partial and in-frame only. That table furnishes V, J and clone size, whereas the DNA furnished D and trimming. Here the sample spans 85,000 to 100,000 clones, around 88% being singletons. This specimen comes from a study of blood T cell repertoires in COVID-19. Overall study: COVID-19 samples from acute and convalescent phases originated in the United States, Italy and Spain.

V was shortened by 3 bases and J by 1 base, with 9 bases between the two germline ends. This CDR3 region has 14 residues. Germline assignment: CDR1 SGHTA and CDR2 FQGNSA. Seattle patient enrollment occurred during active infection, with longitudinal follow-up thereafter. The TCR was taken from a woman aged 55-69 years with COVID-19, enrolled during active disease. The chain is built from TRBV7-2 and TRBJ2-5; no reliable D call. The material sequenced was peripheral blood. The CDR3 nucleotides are TGTGCCAGCAGCTTGGCAGGAATCCAAGAGACCCAGTACTTC. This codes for CASSLAGIQETQYF.